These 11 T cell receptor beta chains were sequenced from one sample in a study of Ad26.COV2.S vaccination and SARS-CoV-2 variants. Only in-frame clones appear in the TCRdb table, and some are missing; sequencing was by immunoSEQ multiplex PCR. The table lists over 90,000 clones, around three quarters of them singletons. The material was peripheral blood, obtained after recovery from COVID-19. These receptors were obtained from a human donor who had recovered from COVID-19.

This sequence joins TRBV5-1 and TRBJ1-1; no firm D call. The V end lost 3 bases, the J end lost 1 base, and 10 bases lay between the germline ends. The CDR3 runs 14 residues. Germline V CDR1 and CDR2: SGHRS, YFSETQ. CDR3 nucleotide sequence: TGCGCCAGCAGCTCCATGCTGGGGAACACTGAAGCTTTCTTT. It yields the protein CASSSMLGNTEAFF.

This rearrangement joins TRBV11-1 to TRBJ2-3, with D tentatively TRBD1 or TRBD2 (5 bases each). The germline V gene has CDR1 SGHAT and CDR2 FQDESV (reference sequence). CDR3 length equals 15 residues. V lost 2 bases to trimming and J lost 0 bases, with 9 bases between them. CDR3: CASSLWGSSTDTQYF. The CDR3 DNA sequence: TGTGCCAGCAGCTTATGGGGGTCCAGCACAGATACGCAGTATTTT.

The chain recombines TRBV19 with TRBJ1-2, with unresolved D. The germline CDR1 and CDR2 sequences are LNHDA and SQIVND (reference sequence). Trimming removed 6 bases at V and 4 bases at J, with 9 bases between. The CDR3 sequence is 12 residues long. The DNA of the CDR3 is TGTGCCAGTAGATTGGGTCCCTATGGCTACACCTTC. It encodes CASRLGPYGYTF.

The CDR3 DNA reads TGTGCCAGCAGCCGGGGGACAGCCTACGAGCAGTACTTC. Residues: CASSRGTAYEQYF. The V gene is TRBV3-1 (or the pseudogene TRBV3-2), the J gene TRBJ2-7, with 7 bases that match TRBD1. The CDR3 runs to 13 residues. CDR1 and CDR2 from the germline V gene are LGHDT and YNNKEL (reference sequence). The V and J ends lost 4 bases and 2 bases, in that order; junction bases with no gene match: 2.

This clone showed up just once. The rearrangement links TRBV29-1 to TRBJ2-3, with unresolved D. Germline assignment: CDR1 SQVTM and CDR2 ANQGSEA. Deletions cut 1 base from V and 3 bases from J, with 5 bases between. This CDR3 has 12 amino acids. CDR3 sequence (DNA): TGCAGCGTTGAAGCCCAGACAGATACGCAGTATTTT. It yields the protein CSVEAQTDTQYF.

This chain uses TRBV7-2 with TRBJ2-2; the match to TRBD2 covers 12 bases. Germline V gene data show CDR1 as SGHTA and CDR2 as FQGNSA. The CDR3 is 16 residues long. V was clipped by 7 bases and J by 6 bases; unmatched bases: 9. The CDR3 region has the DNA TGTGCCAGCACAATCCAACTAGCGGGGGGCCCCGGGGAGCTGTTTTTT. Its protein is CASTIQLAGGPGELFF.

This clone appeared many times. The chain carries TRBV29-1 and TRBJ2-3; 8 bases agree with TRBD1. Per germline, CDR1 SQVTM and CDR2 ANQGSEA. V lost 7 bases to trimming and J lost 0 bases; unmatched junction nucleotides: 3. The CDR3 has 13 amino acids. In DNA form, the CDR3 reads TGCAGCGACCAGGGGGCTAGCACAGATACGCAGTATTTT. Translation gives CSDQGASTDTQYF.

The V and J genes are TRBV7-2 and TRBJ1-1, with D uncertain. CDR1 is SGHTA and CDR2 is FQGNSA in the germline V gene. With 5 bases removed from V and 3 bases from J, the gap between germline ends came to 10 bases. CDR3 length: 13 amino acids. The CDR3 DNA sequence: TGTGCCAGCAGCAAGAATAGTGACACTGAAGCTTTCTTT. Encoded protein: CASSKNSDTEAFF.

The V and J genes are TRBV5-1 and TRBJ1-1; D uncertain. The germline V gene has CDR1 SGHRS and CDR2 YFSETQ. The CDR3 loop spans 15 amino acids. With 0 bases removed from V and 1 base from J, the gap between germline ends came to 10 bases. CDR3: CASSLGSFANTEAFF. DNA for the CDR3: TGCGCCAGCAGCTTGGGGAGTTTCGCGAACACTGAAGCTTTCTTT.

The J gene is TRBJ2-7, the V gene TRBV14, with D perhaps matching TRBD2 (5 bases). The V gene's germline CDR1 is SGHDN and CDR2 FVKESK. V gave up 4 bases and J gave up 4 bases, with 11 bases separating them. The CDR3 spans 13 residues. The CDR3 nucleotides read TGTGCCAGCAGCCTCCTCCCGGGGTACGAGCAGTACTTC. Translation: CASSLLPGYEQYF.

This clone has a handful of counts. CDR3 coding DNA: TGTGCCAGCAGCGTGTCAGACTACTCTGGAAACACCATATATTTT. Translating gives CASSVSDYSGNTIYF. The V and J genes are TRBV9 and TRBJ1-3; D not resolved. V lost 2 bases to trimming and J lost 0 bases, with 9 bases between them. In germline, CDR1 is SGDLS, CDR2 YYNGEE. The CDR3 sequence is 15 residues long.